A selection of T cell receptor beta chains follows, all from one sample in a study of blood T cell repertoires in COVID-19. This table comes from immunoSEQ multiplex PCR, and its TCRdb copy is limited to in-frame clones, with some not included. The profile shows over 50,000 clones, roughly 72% of them singletons. The sequenced sample consisted of peripheral blood. The receptors originated from a woman aged 70-85 years with COVID-19, enrolled during active disease. The CDR3 runs from the conserved cysteine through the conserved F or W. Each record gives: clone size, V gene, D gene, J gene, CDR3 protein, CDR3 DNA. The D gene is left open where the match is weak. A clone size is listed for some rows: how often the clone was seen (once, few, many), or a class if it is expanded.

abundance: once; v_gene: TRBV29-1; d_gene: .; j_gene: TRBJ1-1; CDR3aa: CSGASSRDTEAFF; CDR3nt: TGCAGCGGTGCCTCGTCCAGGGACACTGAAGCTTTCTTT
abundance: .; v_gene: TRBV18; d_gene: .; j_gene: TRBJ1-1; CDR3aa: CASSPGQFAFF; CDR3nt: TGTGCCAGCTCACCAGGACAGTTCGCTTTCTTT
abundance: once; v_gene: TRBV9; d_gene: TRBD2; j_gene: TRBJ2-1; CDR3aa: CASSLEGTSGLYNEQFF; CDR3nt: TGTGCCAGCAGCCTTGAGGGGACTAGCGGCCTATACAATGAGCAGTTCTTC
abundance: .; v_gene: TRBV9; d_gene: .; j_gene: TRBJ1-2; CDR3aa: CASSVSPGYGYTF; CDR3nt: TGTGCCAGCAGCGTAAGTCCGGGCTATGGCTACACCTTC
abundance: .; v_gene: TRBV15; d_gene: TRBD1; j_gene: TRBJ1-4; CDR3aa: CATSRGTGGEKLFF; CDR3nt: TGTGCCACCAGCAGAGGGACAGGGGGCGAAAAACTGTTTTTT
abundance: few; v_gene: TRBV10-3; d_gene: TRBD1; j_gene: TRBJ1-1; CDR3aa: CAISSGTGGRRTEAFF; CDR3nt: TGTGCCATCAGTTCCGGGACAGGGGGTCGGCGCACTGAAGCTTTCTTT
abundance: once; v_gene: TRBV4-2; d_gene: TRBD2; j_gene: TRBJ2-3; CDR3aa: CASSQELGLAVTDTQYF; CDR3nt: TGTGCCAGCAGCCAAGAATTGGGACTAGCGGTCACAGATACGCAGTATTTT
abundance: .; v_gene: TRBV5-1; d_gene: .; j_gene: TRBJ2-1; CDR3aa: CASGPGPPFSYNEQFF; CDR3nt: TGCGCCAGCGGGCCAGGGCCTCCTTTCTCCTACAATGAGCAGTTCTTC
abundance: .; v_gene: TRBV11-3; d_gene: .; j_gene: TRBJ1-2; CDR3aa: CASSLGNRDGYTF; CDR3nt: TGTGCCAGCAGCTTAGGCAACAGGGATGGCTACACCTTC
abundance: .; v_gene: TRBV6-2/TRBV6-3; d_gene: .; j_gene: TRBJ2-7; CDR3aa: CASSGAGGGRRSYEQYF; CDR3nt: TGTGCCAGCAGTGGGGCTGGGGGCGGAAGAAGGTCCTACGAGCAGTACTTC
abundance: .; v_gene: TRBV14; d_gene: TRBD1; j_gene: TRBJ2-2; CDR3aa: CASSQEGTGATLNTGELFF; CDR3nt: TGTGCCAGCAGCCAAGAAGGGACAGGGGCGACTCTGAACACCGGGGAGCTGTTTTTT
abundance: .; v_gene: TRBV19; d_gene: .; j_gene: TRBJ1-5; CDR3aa: CASSIDEAQPQHF; CDR3nt: TGTGCCAGTAGTATAGATGAGGCCCAGCCCCAGCATTTT
abundance: .; v_gene: TRBV15; d_gene: TRBD2; j_gene: TRBJ2-3; CDR3aa: CATRPGTSTDTQYF; CDR3nt: TGTGCCACCAGACCCGGGACTAGCACGGATACGCAGTATTTT
abundance: .; v_gene: TRBV4-3; d_gene: .; j_gene: TRBJ2-1; CDR3aa: CASSQDLGSNNEQFF; CDR3nt: TGCGCCAGCAGCCAAGATCTAGGCTCTAACAATGAGCAGTTCTTC
abundance: .; v_gene: TRBV7-9; d_gene: .; j_gene: TRBJ2-5; CDR3aa: CASSLANQGGETQYF; CDR3nt: TGTGCCAGCAGCTTAGCGAACCAGGGCGGAGAGACCCAGTACTTC
abundance: .; v_gene: TRBV14; d_gene: TRBD1; j_gene: TRBJ1-2; CDR3aa: CASSQAPQGQGATF; CDR3nt: TGTGCCAGCAGCCAAGCTCCCCAAGGTCAGGGGGCCACCTTC
abundance: .; v_gene: TRBV7-2; d_gene: TRBD2; j_gene: TRBJ2-3; CDR3aa: CASSLVPSGSTDTQYF; CDR3nt: TGTGCCAGCAGTTTAGTTCCTAGCGGAAGCACAGATACGCAGTATTTT
abundance: .; v_gene: TRBV29-1; d_gene: .; j_gene: TRBJ2-7; CDR3aa: CSAELQTEGYEQYF; CDR3nt: TGCAGCGCCGAGTTACAAACGGAGGGGTACGAGCAGTACTTC
abundance: .; v_gene: TRBV12-5; d_gene: .; j_gene: TRBJ2-3; CDR3aa: CASGSQGGADTQYF; CDR3nt: TGTGCTAGTGGTTCCCAGGGAGGTGCAGATACGCAGTATTTT
abundance: once; v_gene: TRBV19; d_gene: TRBD1; j_gene: TRBJ2-5; CDR3aa: CASGRGRETQYF; CDR3nt: TGTGCCAGTGGCAGGGGGAGAGAGACCCAGTACTTC
abundance: once; v_gene: TRBV9; d_gene: TRBD1; j_gene: TRBJ2-1; CDR3aa: CASSVRTGRTYNEQFF; CDR3nt: TGTGCCAGCAGCGTAAGGACAGGGCGAACCTACAATGAGCAGTTCTTC
abundance: once; v_gene: TRBV7-9; d_gene: .; j_gene: TRBJ2-1; CDR3aa: CASSVQGTEQFF; CDR3nt: TGTGCCAGCAGCGTCCAGGGTACTGAGCAGTTCTTC
abundance: .; v_gene: TRBV9; d_gene: .; j_gene: TRBJ2-1; CDR3aa: CASSVRGLAASGNEQFF; CDR3nt: TGTGCCAGCAGCGTACGGGGGCTAGCGGCTTCGGGGAATGAGCAGTTCTTC
abundance: .; v_gene: TRBV15; d_gene: TRBD1; j_gene: TRBJ1-3; CDR3aa: CATSGRTGLGNTIYF; CDR3nt: TGTGCCACCAGCGGAAGGACAGGGTTGGGAAACACCATATATTTT
abundance: .; v_gene: TRBV28; d_gene: .; j_gene: TRBJ1-3; CDR3aa: CASSGTGKGAGNTIYF; CDR3nt: TGTGCCAGCAGTGGAACAGGAAAAGGAGCTGGAAACACCATATATTTT
abundance: .; v_gene: TRBV7-2; d_gene: .; j_gene: TRBJ2-1; CDR3aa: CASSLEWRAPYNEQFF; CDR3nt: TGTGCCAGCAGCTTAGAGTGGCGGGCCCCCTACAATGAGCAGTTCTTC
abundance: once; v_gene: TRBV24-1; d_gene: .; j_gene: TRBJ2-3; CDR3aa: CATSDLRRSTDTQYF; CDR3nt: TGTGCCACCAGTGATTTGCGGCGGAGCACAGATACGCAGTATTTT
abundance: .; v_gene: TRBV2; d_gene: .; j_gene: TRBJ1-2; CDR3aa: CASSETGGYGYTF; CDR3nt: TGTGCCAGCAGTGAAACAGGTGGCTATGGCTACACCTTC
abundance: few; v_gene: TRBV12-5; d_gene: TRBD1; j_gene: TRBJ1-6; CDR3aa: CASAIRTGEDSPLHF; CDR3nt: TGTGCTAGTGCGATCCGGACAGGAGAGGATTCACCCCTCCACTTT
abundance: .; v_gene: TRBV12-3/TRBV12-4; d_gene: .; j_gene: TRBJ2-5; CDR3aa: CASSRRTETQYF; CDR3nt: TGTGCCAGCAGTCGACGGACTGAGACCCAGTACTTC
abundance: many; v_gene: TRBV6-2/TRBV6-3; d_gene: TRBD1; j_gene: TRBJ1-5; CDR3aa: CASSYATGGGQPQHF; CDR3nt: TGTGCCAGCAGTTACGCCACAGGGGGCGGCCAGCCCCAGCATTTT
abundance: .; v_gene: TRBV4-2; d_gene: TRBD2; j_gene: TRBJ2-1; CDR3aa: CASSHTASGGDNEQFF; CDR3nt: TGTGCCAGCAGCCACACCGCTAGCGGGGGTGACAATGAGCAGTTCTTC
abundance: .; v_gene: TRBV11-1; d_gene: .; j_gene: TRBJ1-1; CDR3aa: CASSKEGTGGTEAFF; CDR3nt: TGTGCCAGCAGCAAGGAGGGGACGGGAGGGACTGAAGCTTTCTTT
abundance: .; v_gene: TRBV5-1; d_gene: TRBD2; j_gene: TRBJ2-2; CDR3aa: CASSLEGGTANTGELFF; CDR3nt: TGCGCCAGCAGCTTGGAGGGAGGGACGGCAAACACCGGGGAGCTGTTTTTT
abundance: .; v_gene: TRBV4-2; d_gene: TRBD2; j_gene: TRBJ2-5; CDR3aa: CASSQVHGLAGETQYF; CDR3nt: TGTGCCAGCAGCCAGGTTCACGGGCTAGCGGGAGAGACCCAGTACTTC
abundance: .; v_gene: TRBV12-3/TRBV12-4; d_gene: TRBD1; j_gene: TRBJ1-2; CDR3aa: CASSTTQGAGYTF; CDR3nt: TGTGCCAGCAGCACTACACAGGGGGCTGGCTACACCTTC
abundance: .; v_gene: TRBV7-8; d_gene: .; j_gene: TRBJ1-2; CDR3aa: CASSPDRQYGYTF; CDR3nt: TGTGCCAGCAGCCCCGACAGGCAGTATGGCTACACCTTC
abundance: .; v_gene: TRBV6-2/TRBV6-3; d_gene: TRBD2; j_gene: TRBJ2-3; CDR3aa: CASSLGAGGKTDTQYF; CDR3nt: TGTGCCAGCAGCCTCGGCGCGGGGGGTAAAACAGATACGCAGTATTTT
abundance: .; v_gene: TRBV27; d_gene: .; j_gene: TRBJ2-5; CDR3aa: CASGLTTSTQYF; CDR3nt: TGTGCCAGCGGACTCACGACGAGCACCCAGTACTTC
abundance: .; v_gene: TRBV18; d_gene: TRBD1; j_gene: TRBJ1-5; CDR3aa: CASSMGTGNQPQHF; CDR3nt: TGTGCCAGCTCAATGGGGACAGGCAATCAGCCCCAGCATTTT
abundance: .; v_gene: TRBV19; d_gene: .; j_gene: TRBJ2-3; CDR3aa: CASSSRGVTDTQYF; CDR3nt: TGTGCCAGTAGTAGTCGAGGAGTCACAGATACGCAGTATTTT
abundance: once; v_gene: TRBV3-1/TRBV3-2; d_gene: TRBD1; j_gene: TRBJ1-2; CDR3aa: CASSQEGTGHPYFGYTF; CDR3nt: TGTGCCAGCAGCCAAGAGGGGACAGGGCATCCGTATTTTGGCTACACCTTC
abundance: .; v_gene: TRBV11-1; d_gene: .; j_gene: TRBJ2-1; CDR3aa: CASSLTRVGEQFF; CDR3nt: TGTGCCAGCAGCTTAACCAGGGTTGGTGAGCAGTTCTTC
abundance: .; v_gene: TRBV7-9; d_gene: TRBD1; j_gene: TRBJ1-2; CDR3aa: CASSADRGRGYTF; CDR3nt: TGTGCCAGCAGCGCGGACAGGGGTAGAGGCTACACCTTC
abundance: .; v_gene: TRBV11-2; d_gene: TRBD1; j_gene: TRBJ1-2; CDR3aa: CASSLGSTGVHGYTF; CDR3nt: TGTGCCAGCAGCTTAGGGTCCACAGGGGTGCATGGCTACACCTTC
abundance: .; v_gene: TRBV27; d_gene: .; j_gene: TRBJ1-6; CDR3aa: CASSFTGWNSPLHF; CDR3nt: TGTGCCAGCAGTTTCACAGGGTGGAATTCACCCCTCCACTTT